The 20 T cell receptor beta chains in this list originate from one sample, sequenced in a study of cytomegalovirus exposure and HLA in healthy donors. PCR used 60 Vbeta primers and 13 Jbeta primers. Assay: immunoSEQ multiplex PCR; the TCRdb copy retains only in-frame clones and omits some. Among around 270,000 clones listed, about four fifths were seen once. The sequenced material came from PBMCs. All receptors derive from a girl aged 2-10 years in good health and CMV-seronegative.

This clone was observed a few times. V is TRBV7-9 and J is TRBJ2-7; possibly TRBD2 for D (6 bases). V was shortened by 2 bases and J by 0 bases, with 8 bases between the two germline ends. CDR1 SEHNR and CDR2 FQNEAQ come from the germline V gene (reference sequence). The CDR3 is 14 amino acids. The CDR3 nucleotides read TGTGCCAGCAGCTTACCGGGAGCCTCCTACGAGCAGTACTTC. It codes for CASSLPGASYEQYF. The whole variable domain, filled in from reference TRBV7-9 and TRBJ2-7, reads DTGVSQNPRHKITKRGQNVTFRCDPISEHNRLYWYRQTLGQGPEFLTYFQNEAQLEKSRLLSDRFSAERPKGSFSTLEIQRTEQGDSAMYLCASSLPGASYEQYFGPGTRLTVT.

The chain uses TRBV9 and TRBJ1-2, with a weak D call TRBD1 (5 bases). Germline V gene lookup returns CDR1 SGDLS and CDR2 YYNGEE. Between the trimmed V and J ends, which lost 4 bases and 8 bases, there was a span of 24 bases. The CDR3 is 16 residues long. The CDR3 nucleotides are TGTGCCAGCAGCTCCCTAGCCGGGGGGAAGTGGAGCGGCTACACCTTC. It is translated as CASSSLAGGKWSGYTF.

J is TRBJ1-2 and V is TRBV5-1; D uncertain. Germline V gene data show CDR1 as SGHRS and CDR2 as YFSETQ. Trimming shortened V by 1 base and J by 8 bases, and 12 bases separated the two germline ends. The CDR3 spans 13 residues. CDR3 protein: CASSLPLLEGYTF. The DNA of the CDR3 is TGCGCCAGCAGCTTGCCCCTTCTTGAGGGCTACACCTTC.

The V gene is TRBV5-1, the J gene TRBJ2-1; maybe TRBD2 (6 bases). Between the trimmed V and J ends, which lost 4 bases and 2 bases, there was a span of 16 bases. Germline V gives CDR1 SGHRS, CDR2 YFSETQ. The CDR3 runs to 16 residues. Here the CDR3 reads CASSPIGGNPYNEQFF. In DNA form, the CDR3 reads TGCGCCAGCAGCCCAATCGGAGGGAACCCCTACAATGAGCAGTTCTTC.

V gene TRBV30 combines with J gene TRBJ2-1; D perhaps matches TRBD2 (6 bases). This CDR3 spans 15 amino acids. Germline CDR1 GTSNPN, CDR2 SVGIG (reference sequence). Trimming left V 4 bases short and J 4 bases short, with 17 bases between. The CDR3 DNA is TGTGCCTGGAACCCACTAGCCGGACGATACAATGAGCAGTTCTTC. Translated: CAWNPLAGRYNEQFF.

The rearrangement links TRBV28 to TRBJ1-5; tentatively, D is TRBD1 (6 bases). Germline loops: CDR1 MDHEN, CDR2 SYDVKM. V was trimmed by 5 bases and J by 0 bases, leaving 17 bases between them. The CDR3 totals 17 residues. The CDR3 sequence is CASSPSQGVSSNQPQHF. The CDR3 nucleotides are TGTGCCAGCAGTCCGTCACAGGGCGTTTCTAGCAATCAGCCCCAGCATTTT.

V usage is TRBV13 and J usage is TRBJ1-1; D gene uncertain. CDR1 is PRHDT and CDR2 is FYEKMQ in the germline V gene (reference sequence). CDR3 length: 16 amino acids. Trimming took 5 bases from V and 7 from J, leaving 23 bases between them. The CDR3 bases are TGTGCCAGCAGCCGAGAGTGGGTAATGAGAAGGAGTGAAGCTTTCTTT. Translated: CASSREWVMRRSEAFF.

The chain combines TRBV12-1 with TRBJ2-7; the D segment call TRBD2 is taken from the table without a DNA check. TRBV12-1 is a listed pseudogene. This CDR3 comprises 19 residues. CDR3 DNA: TGTGCCAGCAGCCCGCGGGAGGGGACCATGGCTAGCGGGAATTGGGAGCAGTACTTC. Amino acids: CASSPREGTMASGNWEQYF.

The genes are TRBV7-2 and TRBJ2-1; D perhaps matches TRBD1 (5 bases). This CDR3 is built from 14 residues. Trimming cost V 1 base and J 6 bases, with 10 bases left between them. From germline, CDR1 is SGHTA and CDR2 FQGNSA. The DNA for the CDR3 is TGTGCCAGCAGCTTAGTGTGGGGCCGCAATGAGCAGTTCTTC. Translating gives CASSLVWGRNEQFF.

The count of this clone is one. V is TRBV30 and J is TRBJ2-1; 16 nucleotides agree with TRBD2. The CDR3 sequence is 16 residues long. The germline CDR1 and CDR2 sequences are GTSNPN and SVGIG (reference sequence). Trimming cost V 0 bases and J 7 bases; bases outside gene matches: 3. CDR3 sequence: CAWSVRGLAGGNEQFF. The CDR3 DNA sequence: TGTGCCTGGAGTGTAAGGGGACTAGCGGGAGGGAATGAGCAGTTCTTC. Filled out from reference TRBV30 and TRBJ2-1, the complete variable domain reads SQTIHQWPATLVQPVGSPLSLECTVEGTSNPNLYWYRQAAGRGLQLLFYSVGIGQISSEVPQNLSASRPQDRQFILSSKKLLLSDSGFYLCAWSVRGLAGGNEQFFGPGTRLTVL.

This chain connects TRBV7-2 to TRBJ2-7; no definite D call. Deletions cut 3 bases from V and 2 bases from J, with 8 bases between. Germline CDR1 reads SGHTA; CDR2 reads FQGNSA. CDR3 length: 13 amino acids. CDR3 nucleotides: TGTGCCAGCAGCTTGGGCAATGCCTACGAGCAGTACTTC. Amino acids: CASSLGNAYEQYF.

This clone has a single count. The chain is built from TRBV7-2 and TRBJ2-3; D gene ambiguous. Trimming cost V 1 base and J 4 bases, with 9 bases left between them. The CDR3 is 14 amino acids. The V gene's germline CDR1 is SGHTA and CDR2 FQGNSA. The CDR3 DNA reads as TGTGCCAGCAGCTTAGGGTCCGGGTCAGATACGCAGTATTTT. It translates to CASSLGSGSDTQYF.

The rearrangement links TRBV9 to TRBJ2-1, with 9 bases identical to TRBD2. Germline V gives CDR1 SGDLS, CDR2 YYNGEE. Losses at the gene ends were 7 bases for V and 4 bases for J; bases not matched to a gene: 6. The CDR3 has 14 residues. The CDR3 DNA reads as TGTGCCAGCTCCGGGAGCGGGGGGTACAATGAGCAGTTCTTC. Its protein is CASSGSGGYNEQFF.

Regarding this clone: In the same sample, other DNA sequences code for this CDR3. The V gene is TRBV6-6, the J gene TRBJ2-2, with D possibly being TRBD2 (5 bases). Trimming pared 0 bases from V and 3 bases from J, leaving 11 bases between. Looked up from germline, CDR1 is MNHNY and CDR2 is SVGAGI (reference sequence). The CDR3 runs 16 residues. The DNA for the CDR3 is TGTGCCAGCAGTTACTCAGGAGGCACGTACACCGGGGAGCTGTTTTTT. Encoded protein: CASSYSGGTYTGELFF.

V gene TRBV7-8 combines with J gene TRBJ2-7, with 8 positions matching TRBD2. The V gene's germline CDR1 is SGHVS and CDR2 FQNEAQ. Trimming at V came to 8 bases and at J to 4 bases, leaving 7 bases not matched to a gene. The CDR3 is 13 amino acids. CDR3 DNA sequence: TGTGCCAGCCGAGCGGGAGCGGGGTACGAGCAGTACTTC. Amino acid sequence: CASRAGAGYEQYF. Full variable domain (outside the CDR3, taken from reference TRBV7-8 and TRBJ2-7): GAGVSQSPRYKVAKRGQDVALRCDPISGHVSLFWYQQALGQGPEFLTYFQNEAQLDKSGLPSDRFFAERPEGSVSTLKIQRTQQEDSAVYLCASRAGAGYEQYFGPGTRLTVT.

The CDR3 loop reads CASSLGGDSSYNSPLHF. The DNA for the CDR3 is TGCGCCAGCAGCTTGGGGGGGGATTCCTCCTATAATTCACCCCTCCACTTT. The V and J genes are TRBV5-1 and TRBJ1-6; D is possibly TRBD1 (5 bases). The CDR3 contains 17 residues. The germline V gene has CDR1 SGHRS and CDR2 YFSETQ. Trimming took 0 bases from V and 0 from J, leaving 10 bases between them.

The V and J genes are TRBV5-1 and TRBJ2-1; possible D gene TRBD2, 5 bases. The CDR3 extends over 17 amino acids. The ends were cut back, 0 bases at V and 5 bases at J, with 18 bases in the middle. In germline, CDR1 is SGHRS, CDR2 YFSETQ. The CDR3 DNA follows: TGCGCCAGCAGCTTGGAGGTTGTGGCAGACTATGACAATGAGCAGTTCTTC. Protein sequence: CASSLEVVADYDNEQFF.

This chain joins TRBV4-2 and TRBJ1-5; D is unresolved. Trimming took 2 bases from V and 3 from J, leaving 14 bases between them. Germline V CDR1 and CDR2: LGHNA, YNFKEQ. This CDR3 spans 16 amino acids. The CDR3 nucleotides read TGTGCCAGCAGCCAATCGGCGACGACTGACAATCAGCCCCAGCATTTT. It is translated as CASSQSATTDNQPQHF.

J is TRBJ1-2 and V is TRBV7-8, with 7 bases aligning to TRBD1. This CDR3 contains 14 residues. V was clipped by 3 bases and J by 4 bases; unmatched bases: 5. The germline gives CDR1 SGHVS, CDR2 FQNEAQ. The CDR3 nucleotides are TGTGCCAGCAGCTTGACCTCAGGGGGCTATGGCTACACCTTC. It is translated as CASSLTSGGYGYTF.

The genes are TRBV28 and TRBJ1-5; 8 bases fit TRBD1. V shed 7 bases and J 2 bases; nucleotides not matched to a gene: 7. The germline V gene has CDR1 MDHEN and CDR2 SYDVKM. The length of the CDR3 is 15 residues. In DNA, the CDR3 is TGTGCCAGCACCAACCCAGGGGGCGGCAATCAGCCCCAGCATTTT. The encoded protein is CASTNPGGGNQPQHF.